This entry lists 9 T cell receptor beta chains sequenced from one sample in a study of blood T cell repertoires in COVID-19. Sequencing was performed with immunoSEQ multiplex PCR; in TCRdb, only in-frame clones are kept and a portion is missing. Of just under 90,000 clones in the sample, about 91% were seen once. The sequenced sample consisted of peripheral blood. The receptors were sampled from a man between 60 and 70 years old with acute or convalescent COVID-19.

Only one count was recorded for this clone. The chain couples TRBV27 to TRBJ2-4; 9 bases match TRBD1. CDR3 length: 14 residues. Per the germline V gene, CDR1 is MNHEY and CDR2 is SMNVEV (reference sequence). V was pared by 4 bases and J by 7 bases, with 5 bases of the junction left unmatched. The CDR3 nucleotides read TGTGCCAGCAGTTCGACAGGGGGATGGAACATTCAGTACTTC. Its protein is CASSSTGGWNIQYF.

V and J are TRBV3-1 (or the pseudogene TRBV3-2) and TRBJ2-4; 10 nucleotides agree with TRBD1. Germline CDR1 is LGHDT and CDR2 is YNNKEL (reference sequence). The CDR3 spans 14 residues. J gave up 5 bases and V 3 bases, and 1 base lay outside the gene matches. CDR3 loop: CASSQGTGENIQYF. As DNA, the CDR3 is TGTGCCAGCAGCCAGGGGACAGGGGAAAACATTCAGTACTTC.

This chain uses TRBV6-5 with TRBJ1-2; 8 bases line up with TRBD1. J lost 5 bases, V lost 2 bases, and 7 bases had no gene match. There are 15 residues in the CDR3. Germline assignment: CDR1 MNHEY and CDR2 SVGAGI. The CDR3 bases are TGTGCCAGCAGTTACGACGGACAGGGTTTATATGGCTACACCTTC. Amino acids: CASSYDGQGLYGYTF.

The CDR3 loop is CASSTRQGPNEKLFF. CDR3 DNA: TGTGCCAGTAGTACCCGACAGGGTCCTAATGAAAAACTGTTTTTT. V usage is TRBV19 and J usage is TRBJ1-4; TRBD1 aligns across 7 bases. The CDR3 is made up of 15 amino acids. Losses at the gene ends were 4 bases for V and 3 bases for J; bases not matched to a gene: 5. In germline, CDR1 is LNHDA, CDR2 SQIVND (reference sequence).

The chain combines TRBV19 with TRBJ1-2; weak D call: TRBD1 (6 bases). Trimming took 5 bases from V and 8 from J, leaving 21 bases between them. Germline V gene sequence: CDR1 LNHDA, CDR2 SQIVND (reference sequence). The CDR3 runs to 15 residues. This CDR3 reads CASSSLGAGPGGYTF. The CDR3, as DNA: TGTGCCAGTAGTTCATTGGGGGCAGGGCCTGGCGGCTACACCTTC.

The chain carries TRBV9 and TRBJ2-5; possible D gene TRBD2, 7 bases. The CDR3 covers 13 residues. Between the trimmed V and J ends, which lost 1 base and 5 bases, there was a span of 9 bases. Germline CDR1 reads SGDLS; CDR2 reads YYNGEE. The CDR3 region has the DNA TGTGCCAGCAGCGTACGGGGGGCGGAGACCCAGTACTTC. Translated: CASSVRGAETQYF. The full variable domain, completed using reference TRBV9 and TRBJ2-5, is DSGVTQTPKHLITATGQRVTLRCSPRSGDLSVYWYQQSLDQGLQFLIQYYNGEERAKGNILERFSAQQFPDLHSELNLSSLELGDSALYFCASSVRGAETQYFGPGTRLLVL.

Only one count was recorded for this clone. This chain joins TRBV7-6 and TRBJ1-3, with TRBD1 matching 10 bases. Per germline, CDR1 SGHVS and CDR2 FNYEAQ. The V and J ends lost 5 bases and 2 bases, in that order; junction bases with no gene match: 9. The CDR3 has 17 residues. The CDR3 DNA reads as TGTGCCAGCAGCCCATTCCGGGACAGGGGACCTGGAAACACCATATATTTT. Its protein product is CASSPFRDRGPGNTIYF.

The rearrangement joins TRBV5-1 to TRBJ1-1; TRBD1 matches 10 bases. V shed 3 bases and J 8 bases; nucleotides not matched to a gene: 4. Germline lookup yields CDR1 SGHRS and CDR2 YFSETQ. The length of the CDR3 is 13 residues. CDR3 nucleotide sequence: TGCGCCAGCAGCTCCGGGACAGGGGAAGAAGCTTTCTTT. This translates into CASSSGTGEEAFF. Full variable domain (outside the CDR3, taken from reference TRBV5-1 and TRBJ1-1): KAGVTQTPRYLIKTRGQQVTLSCSPISGHRSVSWYQQTPGQGLQFLFEYFSETQRNKGNFPGRFSGRQFSNSRSEMNVSTLELGDSALYLCASSSGTGEEAFFGQGTRLTVV.

In its sample, this clone was seen once. In nucleotides, the CDR3 is TGTGCCAGCAGCCCCACGGGTCCGCCAAGTTGGTTCTTC. Residues: CASSPTGPPSWFF. The chain recombines TRBV5-4 with TRBJ2-1; no clear D. The CDR3 runs to 13 residues. Between the trimmed V and J ends, which lost 4 bases and 15 bases, there was a span of 20 bases. CDR1 is SGHNT, CDR2 YYREEE, per germline (reference sequence). The full variable domain, completed using reference TRBV5-4 and TRBJ2-1, is ETGVTQSPTHLIKTRGQQVTLRCSSQSGHNTVSWYQQALGQGPQFIFQYYREEENGRGNFPPRFSGLQFPNYSSELNVNALELDDSALYLCASSPTGPPSWFFGPGTRLTVL.